This TCR beta chain emerged from a study of cytomegalovirus exposure and HLA in healthy donors. On the study more broadly: Of all 400 or so donors who were genotyped, about 84% belonged to the Caucasian-associated ancestry cluster. Study findings and constraints: The authors later found TCR association rates varying by HLA locus, with DRB1 most and HLA-C fewest. As confirmed in vitro, a few CMV-associated chains were specific for CMV antigens.

This clone was found a few times. Its antigen is unidentified. V lost 3 bases to trimming and J lost 1 base; unmatched junction nucleotides: 14. The CDR3 length is 18 residues. CDR1 is SGHRS and CDR2 is YFSETQ in the germline V gene. Vbeta (60) and Jbeta (13) primers were used in the PCR. Produced via immunoSEQ multiplex PCR; TCRdb's table is partial and in-frame only. The sample lists roughly 140,000 clones; roughly 68% were seen once. This receptor was taken from a man in his sixties in good health and CMV-seronegative. Specimen: PBMCs. V gene TRBV5-1 combines with J gene TRBJ2-3; TRBD2 matches 7 bases. The DNA of the CDR3 is TGCGCCAGCAGCTCGGCCACTGGGACTATTTCCCGCACAGATACGCAGTATTTT. This encodes CASSSATGTISRTDTQYF.